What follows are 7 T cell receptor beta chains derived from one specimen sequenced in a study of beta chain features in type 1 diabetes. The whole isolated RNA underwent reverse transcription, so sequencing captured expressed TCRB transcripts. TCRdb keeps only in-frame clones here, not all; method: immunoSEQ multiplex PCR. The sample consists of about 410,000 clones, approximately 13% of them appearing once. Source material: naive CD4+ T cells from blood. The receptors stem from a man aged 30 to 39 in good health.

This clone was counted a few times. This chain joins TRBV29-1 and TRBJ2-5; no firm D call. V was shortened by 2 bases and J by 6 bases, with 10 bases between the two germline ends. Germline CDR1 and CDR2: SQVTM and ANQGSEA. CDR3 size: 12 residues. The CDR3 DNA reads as TGCAGCGTTGAAAGCTCCCCGAAGACCCAGTACTTC. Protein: CSVESSPKTQYF. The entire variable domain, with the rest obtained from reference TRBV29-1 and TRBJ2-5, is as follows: SAVISQKPSRDICQRGTSLTIQCQVDSQVTMMFWYRQQPGQSLTLIATANQGSEATYESGFVIDKFPISRPNLTFSTLTVSNMSPEDSSIYLCSVESSPKTQYFGPGTRLLVL.

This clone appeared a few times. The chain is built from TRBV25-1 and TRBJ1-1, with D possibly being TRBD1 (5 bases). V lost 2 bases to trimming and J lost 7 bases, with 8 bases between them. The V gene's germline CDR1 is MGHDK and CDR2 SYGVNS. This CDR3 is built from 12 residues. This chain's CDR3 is CASSEITGEAFF. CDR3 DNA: TGTGCCAGCAGTGAAATTACAGGTGAAGCTTTCTTT.

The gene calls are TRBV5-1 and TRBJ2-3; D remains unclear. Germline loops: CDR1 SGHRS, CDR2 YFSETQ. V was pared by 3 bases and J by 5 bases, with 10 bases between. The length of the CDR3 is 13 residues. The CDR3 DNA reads TGCGCCAGCAGCTACCTATTAATAGATACGCAGTATTTT. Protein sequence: CASSYLLIDTQYF.

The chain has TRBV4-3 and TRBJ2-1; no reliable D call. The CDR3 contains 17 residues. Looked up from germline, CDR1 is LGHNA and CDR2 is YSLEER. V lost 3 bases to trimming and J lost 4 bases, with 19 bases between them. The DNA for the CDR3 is TGCGCCAGCAGCCATGCTTCCGGGCCTCAGTATTACAATGAGCAGTTCTTC. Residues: CASSHASGPQYYNEQFF.

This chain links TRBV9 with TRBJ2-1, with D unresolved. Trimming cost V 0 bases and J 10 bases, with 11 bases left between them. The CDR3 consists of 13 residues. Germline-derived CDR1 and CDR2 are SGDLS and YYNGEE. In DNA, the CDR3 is TGTGCCAGCAGCGTAGGGCTAGAGATAGAGCAGTTCTTC. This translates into CASSVGLEIEQFF.

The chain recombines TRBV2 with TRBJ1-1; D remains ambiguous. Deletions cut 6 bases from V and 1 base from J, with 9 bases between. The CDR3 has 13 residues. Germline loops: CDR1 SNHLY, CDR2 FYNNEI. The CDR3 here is CASSGEWNTEAFF. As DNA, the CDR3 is TGTGCCAGCAGCGGAGAATGGAACACTGAAGCTTTCTTT.

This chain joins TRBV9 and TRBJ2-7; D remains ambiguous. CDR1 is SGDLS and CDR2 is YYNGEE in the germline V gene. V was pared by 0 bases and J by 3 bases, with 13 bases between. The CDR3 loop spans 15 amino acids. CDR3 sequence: CASSVGPRLNYEQYF. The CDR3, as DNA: TGTGCCAGCAGCGTAGGTCCCCGGCTCAACTACGAGCAGTACTTC.